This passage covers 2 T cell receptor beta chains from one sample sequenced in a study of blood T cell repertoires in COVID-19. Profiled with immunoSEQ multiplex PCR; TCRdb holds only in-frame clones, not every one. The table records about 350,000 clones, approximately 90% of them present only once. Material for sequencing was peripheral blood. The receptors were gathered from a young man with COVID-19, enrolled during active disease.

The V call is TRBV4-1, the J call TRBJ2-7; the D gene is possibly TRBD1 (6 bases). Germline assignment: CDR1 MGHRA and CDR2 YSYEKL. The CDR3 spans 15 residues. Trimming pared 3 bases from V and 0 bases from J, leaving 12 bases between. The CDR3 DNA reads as TGCGCCAGCAGCCACGGCAGGGGCTCCTCCTACGAGCAGTACTTC. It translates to CASSHGRGSSYEQYF.

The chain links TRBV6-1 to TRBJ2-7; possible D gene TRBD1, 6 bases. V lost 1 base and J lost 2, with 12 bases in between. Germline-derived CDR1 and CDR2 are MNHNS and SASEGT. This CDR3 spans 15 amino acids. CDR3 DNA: TGTGCCAGCAGTGAAGATCACAGGGCTACCTACGAGCAGTACTTC. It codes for CASSEDHRATYEQYF.